The 30 T cell receptor beta chains below were found in one sample sequenced in a study of T cell changes during pregnancy in multiple sclerosis. TCRdb's copy holds only in-frame clones and misses some; the assay was immunoSEQ multiplex PCR. The repertoire includes just under 80,000 clones, over 85% of them detected once, and 0.75% sits in the top ten. Material: peripheral blood, obtained in the second trimester of pregnancy. These receptors all come from a female donor in good health, enrolled as a control in a pregnancy study.

The genes are TRBV6-5 and TRBJ1-1, with 8 bases that match TRBD1. Germline assignment: CDR1 MNHEY and CDR2 SVGAGI. The CDR3 contains 15 residues. V was pared by 0 bases and J by 9 bases, with 9 bases of the junction left unmatched. The CDR3 here is CASSYSSQGAIKAFF. The DNA for the CDR3 is TGTGCCAGCAGTTACTCGTCTCAGGGGGCGATTAAAGCTTTCTTT.

The rearrangement uses TRBV6-6 and TRBJ2-2, with D unclear. This CDR3 is built from 13 residues. Germline V gene sequence: CDR1 MNHNY, CDR2 SVGAGI (reference sequence). V was trimmed by 5 bases and J by 6 bases, leaving 10 bases between them. CDR3 region: CASSISSPGELFF. The DNA of the CDR3 is TGTGCCAGCAGTATAAGTAGCCCCGGGGAGCTGTTTTTT.

This chain uses TRBV18 with TRBJ1-4, with D tentatively TRBD1 (5 bases). The CDR3 covers 15 residues. V was clipped by 10 bases and J by 4 bases, with 19 bases between them. CDR1 and CDR2 from the germline V gene are KGHSH and LQKENI. The CDR3 is CATTTRVGGNEKLFF. Written as DNA, the CDR3 is TGTGCCACCACCACTAGAGTCGGGGGTAATGAAAAACTGTTTTTT.

The J gene is TRBJ2-2, the V gene TRBV13; 7 bases agree with TRBD1. Unmatched junction bases numbered 17, after V lost 10 bases and J lost 0 bases. Germline lookup yields CDR1 PRHDT and CDR2 FYEKMQ (reference sequence). The CDR3 consists of 18 residues. Here the CDR3 DNA reads TGTGCCACCGTGTCCCGGGACAGTTACCTATCGAACACCGGGGAGCTGTTTTTT. Protein: CATVSRDSYLSNTGELFF.

This clone was seen just once. The rearrangement links TRBV7-2 to TRBJ2-3; D gene unclear. Trimming cost V 2 bases and J 0 bases, with 3 bases left between them. Per the germline V gene, CDR1 is SGHTA and CDR2 is FQGNSA. This CDR3 contains 13 residues. The CDR3 region is CASSLPSTDTQYF. The CDR3 region has the DNA TGTGCCAGCAGCTTACCGAGCACAGATACGCAGTATTTT.

The chain employs TRBV27 and TRBJ1-1; TRBD1 agrees at 7 bases. In germline, CDR1 is MNHEY, CDR2 SMNVEV (reference sequence). This CDR3 spans 14 amino acids. V was pared by 6 bases and J by 0 bases, with 4 bases of the junction left unmatched. The CDR3 protein is CASRSGQLNTEAFF. The CDR3 nucleotides are TGTGCCAGCAGATCGGGACAGCTGAACACTGAAGCTTTCTTT.

The CDR3: CASSPPAGGTSGNTIYF. The CDR3, as DNA: TGTGCCAGCTCACCACCCGCGGGGGGAACCTCTGGAAACACCATATATTTT. This chain links TRBV18 with TRBJ1-3; TRBD1 might be the D (5 bases). This CDR3 region has 17 residues. The V end was cut by 0 bases, the J end by 0 bases, with 12 bases between. Germline CDR1 and CDR2: KGHSH and LQKENI.

The rearrangement joins TRBV19 to TRBJ1-4; no clear D gene. Germline V gives CDR1 LNHDA, CDR2 SQIVND (reference sequence). The CDR3 length is 12 residues. Trimming pared 3 bases from V and 6 bases from J, leaving 5 bases between. The CDR3 reads CASSILDEKLFF. The CDR3 DNA sequence: TGTGCCAGTAGTATCCTTGATGAAAAACTGTTTTTT.

The rearrangement links TRBV6-5 to TRBJ1-3; no clear D gene. CDR3 length: 15 residues. V was pared by 2 bases and J by 0 bases, with 8 bases between. Germline V CDR1 and CDR2: MNHEY, SVGAGI. This CDR3 is CASSYRESSGNTIYF. CDR3 DNA: TGTGCCAGCAGTTACCGGGAAAGCTCTGGAAACACCATATATTTT.

The chain is built from TRBV9 and TRBJ1-2; the D gene is possibly TRBD1 (5 bases). Between the trimmed V and J ends, which lost 0 bases and 6 bases, there was a span of 18 bases. The germline V gene encodes CDR1 SGDLS and CDR2 YYNGEE. The CDR3 covers 16 residues. The CDR3 DNA follows: TGTGCCAGCAGCGTAGGGGGGGGTTCGAGGCTGGATGGCTACACCTTC. Its translation: CASSVGGGSRLDGYTF.

The CDR3 bases are TGTGCCAGCAGGATACTACCAGCGGGCACCGGGGAGCTGTTTTTT. It is translated as CASRILPAGTGELFF. The chain is built from TRBV11-3 and TRBJ2-2; D may be TRBD2 (6 bases). Germline CDR1 reads SGHNT; CDR2 reads YENEEA. Trimming left V 6 bases short and J 4 bases short, with 15 bases between. This CDR3 is built from 15 residues. The whole variable domain, filled in from reference TRBV11-3 and TRBJ2-2, reads EAGVVQSPRYKIIEKKQPVAFWCNPISGHNTLYWYLQNLGQGPELLIRYENEEAVDDSQLPKDRFSAERLKGVDSTLKIQPAELGDSAVYLCASRILPAGTGELFFGEGSRLTVL.

This rearrangement joins TRBV11-2 to TRBJ1-1, with no clear D. The germline V gene has CDR1 SGHAT and CDR2 FQNNGV. This CDR3 has 13 amino acids. The V and J ends lost 8 bases and 2 bases respectively, with 12 bases between them. The chain's CDR3 is CASPTPHNTEAFF. DNA for the CDR3: TGTGCCAGCCCAACTCCCCATAACACTGAAGCTTTCTTT.

The genes are TRBV15 and TRBJ1-2; D is uncertain. The CDR3 totals 18 residues. Deletions cut 1 base from V and 6 bases from J, with 24 bases between. Germline CDR1 is LNHNV and CDR2 is YYDKDF (reference sequence). The CDR3 DNA reads TGTGCCACCAGCAGAGGAGCCGGGTGGAAACAGAGGGAGGATGGCTACACCTTC. It translates to CATSRGAGWKQREDGYTF.

The chain uses TRBV7-2 and TRBJ1-6, with no clear D. Deletions cut 5 bases from V and 8 bases from J, with 13 bases between. In germline, CDR1 is SGHTA, CDR2 FQGNSA. The CDR3 contains 14 residues. The CDR3 protein is CASSADFRHSPLHF. The CDR3 bases are TGTGCCAGCAGCGCGGACTTCAGGCATTCACCCCTCCACTTT.

This chain uses TRBV7-2 with TRBJ2-3; D gene unclear. Trimming took 3 bases from V and 5 from J, leaving 3 bases between them. The CDR3 runs 11 residues. Germline V gives CDR1 SGHTA, CDR2 FQGNSA. CDR3 sequence reads: CASSFLDTQYF. CDR3 DNA sequence: TGTGCCAGCAGCTTCTTAGATACGCAGTATTTT.

The chain combines TRBV7-3 with TRBJ1-1; 8 bases align to TRBD1. CDR3 length equals 14 residues. The germline gives CDR1 SGHTA, CDR2 FQGTGA. With 2 bases clipped from V and 5 bases from J, the junction kept 4 bases outside the gene matches. The CDR3: CASSLQGAKTEAFF. The DNA for the CDR3 is TGTGCCAGCAGCTTACAGGGGGCTAAGACTGAAGCTTTCTTT. Drawing the rest from reference TRBV7-3 and TRBJ1-1, the complete variable domain is GAGVSQTPSNKVTEKGKYVELRCDPISGHTALYWYRQSLGQGPEFLIYFQGTGAADDSGLPNDRFFAVRPEGSVSTLKIQRTERGDSAVYLCASSLQGAKTEAFFGQGTRLTVV.

V gene TRBV6-1 combines with J gene TRBJ2-7, with TRBD2 as a possible D gene (5 bases). This CDR3 region has 14 residues. Deletions cut 0 bases from V and 4 bases from J, with 10 bases between. Germline V CDR1 and CDR2: MNHNS, SASEGT. As DNA, the CDR3 is TGTGCCAGCAGTGAAGCCAGCGGCCAATACGAGCAGTACTTC. It codes for CASSEASGQYEQYF.

The chain uses TRBV5-6 and TRBJ2-4, with D perhaps matching TRBD1 (6 bases). This CDR3 has 16 amino acids. Germline lookup yields CDR1 SGHDT and CDR2 YYEEEE. V was pared by 4 bases and J by 1 base, with 15 bases between. This chain's CDR3 is CASSLGAGAAKNIQYF. CDR3 DNA: TGTGCCAGCAGCCTCGGGGCAGGGGCCGCCAAAAACATTCAGTACTTC. The whole variable domain, remainder taken from reference TRBV5-6 and TRBJ2-4, is DAGVTQSPTHLIKTRGQQVTLRCSPKSGHDTVSWYQQALGQGPQFIFQYYEEEERQRGNFPDRFSGHQFPNYSSELNVNALLLGDSALYLCASSLGAGAAKNIQYFGAGTRLSVL.

The chain carries TRBV7-6 and TRBJ1-1; 7 positions match TRBD1. CDR1 and CDR2 from the germline V gene are SGHVS and FNYEAQ. CDR3 length: 14 residues. The ends lost 4 bases at V and 4 bases at J; junction bases unmatched: 6. This chain's CDR3 is CASSSGDSITEAFF. CDR3 bases: TGTGCCAGCAGCTCAGGGGACAGCATCACTGAAGCTTTCTTT.

This sequence joins TRBV30 and TRBJ2-7; weak D call: TRBD1 (6 bases). The germline V gene encodes CDR1 GTSNPN and CDR2 SVGIG (reference sequence). The CDR3 length is 14 residues. Trimming removed 4 bases at V and 3 bases at J, with 16 bases between. The CDR3 DNA follows: TGTGCCTGGAAACACCCCGGGACATACTACGAGCAGTACTTC. This codes for CAWKHPGTYYEQYF.

DNA of the CDR3: TGTGCCAGCAGCTCTGGACTAGCGGGGGCCACACAAGAGACCCAGTACTTC. As protein: CASSSGLAGATQETQYF. The chain links TRBV11-3 to TRBJ2-5, with 13 bases matching TRBD2. The CDR3 runs 17 residues. Germline V gives CDR1 SGHNT, CDR2 YENEEA. V trimming: 4 bases; J trimming: 2 bases; junction bases outside the gene matches: 7.

J is TRBJ1-4 and V is TRBV6-5, with a possible D match to TRBD1 (6 bases). From germline, CDR1 is MNHEY and CDR2 SVGAGI. The germline V and J ends were trimmed by 6 bases and 3 bases, with 11 bases remaining between them. The CDR3 covers 14 residues. The CDR3 loop reads CASSPGAANEKLFF. The CDR3 DNA sequence: TGTGCCAGCAGCCCAGGGGCGGCTAATGAAAAACTGTTTTTT.

V usage is TRBV9 and J usage is TRBJ1-3, with TRBD1 as a possible D gene (5 bases). V shed 4 bases and J shed 4 bases, with 15 bases lying between them. CDR3 length: 15 residues. Germline V lookup: CDR1 SGDLS, CDR2 YYNGEE. The CDR3 sequence: CASSSGTNPGNTIYF. CDR3 bases: TGTGCCAGCAGCTCTGGGACTAATCCCGGAAACACCATATATTTT. The full variable domain, its missing parts supplied by reference TRBV9 and TRBJ1-3, is DSGVTQTPKHLITATGQRVTLRCSPRSGDLSVYWYQQSLDQGLQFLIQYYNGEERAKGNILERFSAQQFPDLHSELNLSSLELGDSALYFCASSSGTNPGNTIYFGEGSWLTVV.

The chain is built from TRBV5-1 and TRBJ1-4; D is undetermined. Germline CDR1 SGHRS, CDR2 YFSETQ. This CDR3 comprises 15 residues. The V and J ends lost 4 bases and 8 bases respectively, with 18 bases between them. The CDR3: CASSPAGGSREKLFF. DNA of the CDR3: TGCGCCAGCAGCCCGGCCGGAGGGTCTCGGGAAAAACTGTTTTTT. Full variable domain (remainder filled in from reference TRBV5-1 and TRBJ1-4): KAGVTQTPRYLIKTRGQQVTLSCSPISGHRSVSWYQQTPGQGLQFLFEYFSETQRNKGNFPGRFSGRQFSNSRSEMNVSTLELGDSALYLCASSPAGGSREKLFFGSGTQLSVL.

V is TRBV7-9 and J is TRBJ1-2; 8 bases match TRBD1. V lost 0 bases, J lost 4 bases, and 7 bases stayed unmatched. Germline V lookup: CDR1 SEHNR, CDR2 FQNEAQ (reference sequence). This CDR3 region has 16 residues. The CDR3 nucleotides are TGTGCCAGCAGCTTAGCGTTCAGGGGGCAAGTCTATGGCTACACCTTC. This gives the protein CASSLAFRGQVYGYTF.

This clone was seen a handful of times. The CDR3 sequence is CASSLAVANQPQHF. The CDR3 DNA reads TGTGCCAGCAGCTTAGCAGTAGCCAATCAGCCCCAGCATTTT. This chain connects TRBV7-9 to TRBJ1-5; D unresolved. Trimming stripped 0 bases from V and 3 bases from J, with 6 bases between. Germline assignment: CDR1 SEHNR and CDR2 FQNEAQ (reference sequence). The CDR3 has 14 residues.

This chain uses TRBV9 with TRBJ1-1, with D maybe TRBD1 (5 bases). V was clipped by 4 bases and J by 3 bases, with 16 bases between them. In germline, CDR1 is SGDLS, CDR2 YYNGEE. This CDR3 has 15 residues. The CDR3 nucleotides are TGTGCCAGCAGCTACGACTCGGGAGGGGACACTGAAGCTTTCTTT. This translates into CASSYDSGGDTEAFF.

The chain is built from TRBV28 and TRBJ1-5; no definite D call. Germline CDR1 and CDR2: MDHEN and SYDVKM. Deletions cut 3 bases from V and 6 bases from J, with 9 bases between. CDR3 length: 13 residues. CDR3 coding DNA: TGTGCCAGCAGTTTGAACAGCCGTCAGCCCCAGCATTTT. This sequence encodes CASSLNSRQPQHF. The full variable domain, in which reference TRBV28 and TRBJ1-5 provide the parts outside the CDR3, is DVKVTQSSRYLVKRTGEKVFLECVQDMDHENMFWYRQDPGLGLRLIYFSYDVKMKEKGDIPEGYSVSREKKERFSLILESASTNQTSMYLCASSLNSRQPQHFGDGTRLSIL.

In its sample, this clone was seen once. The gene calls are TRBV6-6 and TRBJ1-2, with 10 bases aligning to TRBD1. V gave up 6 bases and J gave up 5 bases; unmatched junction bases: 3. CDR1 is MNHNY, CDR2 SVGAGI, per germline (reference sequence). This CDR3 is 13 amino acids long. DNA of the CDR3: TGTGCCAGCAGACTGGGACAGGGGTATGGCTACACCTTC. It encodes CASRLGQGYGYTF.

This chain links TRBV5-1 with TRBJ2-7; weak D call: TRBD1 (6 bases). V was cut by 4 bases and J by 6 bases, with 17 bases left in between. Germline CDR1 and CDR2: SGHRS and YFSETQ. The CDR3 is 14 residues long. The CDR3 here is CASSGGQGRIEQYF. As DNA, the CDR3 is TGCGCCAGCAGCGGGGGCCAGGGTAGGATCGAGCAGTACTTC.